Each of the 7 T cell receptor beta chains below was sequenced from the same sample in a study of tumour-infiltrating T cells in Burkitt lymphoma. Clones were read by immunoSEQ multiplex PCR, and TCRdb kept only the in-frame ones, dropping some. The sample records roughly 9,100 clones, roughly 60% being singletons. Sequencing input: tumor tissue. The receptors derive from a human donor with diffuse large B-cell lymphoma.

The DNA of the CDR3 is TGTGCCAGCAGCGTCGGACCCGGATACGAGCAGTACTTC. Translated, it gives CASSVGPGYEQYF. The V and J genes are TRBV9 and TRBJ2-7; D is unclear. The V gene's germline CDR1 is SGDLS and CDR2 YYNGEE. CDR3 length equals 13 residues. Trimming shortened V by 2 bases and J by 4 bases, and 10 bases separated the two germline ends.

This clone appeared a few times. The CDR3 sequence: CASSKYGFRGGNSPLHF. The CDR3, as DNA: TGTGCCAGCAGCAAATATGGGTTTCGTGGTGGTAATTCACCCCTCCACTTT. J is TRBJ1-6 and V is TRBV21-1. TRBV21-1 represents a pseudogene. The CDR3 runs to 17 residues.

The V call is TRBV27, the J call TRBJ1-3, with D unresolved. Between the trimmed V and J ends, which lost 3 bases and 4 bases, there was a span of 10 bases. The CDR3 runs 14 residues. From germline, CDR1 is MNHEY and CDR2 SMNVEV (reference sequence). The CDR3: CASSFAGFGNTIYF. The CDR3 nucleotides read TGTGCCAGCAGTTTCGCGGGGTTCGGAAACACCATATATTTT.

This chain links TRBV11-2 with TRBJ1-1; a possible D gene is TRBD1 (6 bases). CDR1 SGHAT and CDR2 FQNNGV come from the germline V gene. Trimming left V 5 bases short and J 12 bases short, with 19 bases between. The CDR3 is 13 residues long. In DNA, the CDR3 is TGTGCCAGCAGCCTAGGGGGGGGGAGTATGACTTTCTTT. This gives the protein CASSLGGGSMTFF. Based on the CDR3 plus reference TRBV11-2 and TRBJ1-1, the full variable domain is EAGVAQSPRYKIIEKRQSVAFWCNPISGHATLYWYQQILGQGPKLLIQFQNNGVVDDSQLPKDRFSAERLKGVDSTLKIQPAKLEDSAVYLCASSLGGGSMTFFGQGTRLTVV.

The V gene is TRBV30, the J gene TRBJ2-2; D not certain. This CDR3 is built from 15 residues. Germline CDR1 reads GTSNPN; CDR2 reads SVGIG (reference sequence). The V end lost 2 bases, the J end lost 6 bases, and 16 bases lay between the germline ends. CDR3 residues: CAWSTSPAEAGELFF. The DNA of the CDR3 is TGTGCCTGGAGTACCTCGCCCGCAGAGGCCGGGGAGCTGTTTTTT. Filled out from reference TRBV30 and TRBJ2-2, the complete variable domain reads SQTIHQWPATLVQPVGSPLSLECTVEGTSNPNLYWYRQAAGRGLQLLFYSVGIGQISSEVPQNLSASRPQDRQFILSSKKLLLSDSGFYLCAWSTSPAEAGELFFGEGSRLTVL.

This chain joins TRBV18 and TRBJ1-2; 7 bases are shared with TRBD1. Per germline, CDR1 KGHSH and CDR2 LQKENI. The CDR3 runs 15 residues. V shed 3 bases and J 0 bases; nucleotides not matched to a gene: 4. The CDR3 bases are TGTGCCAGCTCACCCTTGGGACAGCCTAACTATGGCTACACCTTC. Translated: CASSPLGQPNYGYTF.

This clone has just a few counts. This chain links TRBV5-1 with TRBJ2-4; perhaps TRBD2 as D (6 bases). The CDR3 has 15 amino acids. CDR1 and CDR2 (germline): SGHRS, YFSETQ. Trimming shortened V by 0 bases and J by 2 bases, and 9 bases separated the two germline ends. The CDR3 loop is CASSLAGGTKNIQYF. As DNA, the CDR3 is TGCGCCAGCAGCTTGGCCGGGGGAACCAAAAACATTCAGTACTTC.